This T cell receptor (beta chain) was found in a study of Ad26.COV2.S vaccination and SARS-CoV-2 variants. Overall study: Donor participated within the Ad26.COV2.S arm of the COV1001 trial. Intramuscular Ad26.COV2.S doses were given once or twice, 56 days apart.

Germline-derived CDR1 and CDR2 are SGHTA and FQGTGA. Trimming took 2 bases from V and 6 from J; bases not matched to a gene: 1. This CDR3 region has 13 residues. This table comes from immunoSEQ multiplex PCR, and its TCRdb copy is limited to in-frame clones, with some not included. This sample carries hundreds of thousands of clones, under 90% of them seen once, and the ten largest clones take about 8%. Treatment defined: roughly 18 received Ad26.COV2.S at low or high dose, single or two shots; five or six received placebo; per-sample allocation not given. The samples were gathered on day 63 after the first injection of vaccine or placebo.

V and J are TRBV7-3 and TRBJ2-1; 7 bases fit TRBD2. The sequence derives from a person aged 18-65 years who received the Ad26.COV2.S COVID-19 vaccine or a placebo. The source was peripheral blood, collected in a trial of Ad26.COV2.S vaccine versus placebo. Written as DNA, the CDR3 is TGTGCCAGCAGCTTAGGCGGGGGCAATGAGCAGTTCTTC. Amino acid sequence: CASSLGGGNEQFF.